This T cell receptor (beta chain) was documented in a study of blood T cell repertoires in COVID-19. Libraries were prepared by immunoSEQ multiplex PCR; TCRdb keeps only in-frame clonotypes and omits some of them. Of about 240,000 clones in the sample, roughly nine tenths are singletons; the top ten hold 7.2%. Sequenced input: peripheral blood. The source of this sequence is a man aged 55 to 69 who had recovered from COVID-19.

The chain's CDR3 is CASSIGQALSGANVLTF. The CDR3 DNA follows: TGTGCCAGTAGTATAGGGCAGGCCCTCTCTGGGGCCAACGTCCTGACTTTC. The genes are TRBV19 and TRBJ2-6; no definite D call. Trimming shortened V by 1 base and J by 0 bases, and 10 bases separated the two germline ends. Per the germline V gene, CDR1 is LNHDA and CDR2 is SQIVND (reference sequence). The CDR3 extends over 17 amino acids.